This T cell receptor (beta chain) was retrieved from a study of lymphopenia after photon versus proton radiotherapy. Repertoires were generated with immunoSEQ multiplex PCR, while TCRdb's copy carries only in-frame clones and drops some. The table records 15,000 to 20,000 clones, 75% to 90% of them present only once. V lost 4 bases and J 7 bases, leaving 11 bases between the germline ends. Germline V CDR1 and CDR2: ENHRY, SYGVKD. This CDR3 is built from 13 residues. Study-wide points: Photon-treated patients lost naive T cells and TCR diversity; proton-treated stayed stable. After lymphocyte nadir, photon-treated repertoires showed oligoclonal expansion, especially CD8+ Temra. Post-nadir TCR diversity decline inversely tracked overall survival among those who died. Better survival with proton therapy was suggested as possible, not demonstrated.

This clone has only one observation. The antigen remains unidentified. V usage is TRBV10-3 and J usage is TRBJ1-5; weak D call: TRBD1 (5 bases). The sequencing here drew on peripheral blood, taken from a patient treated with proton-based radiotherapy. The clonotype comes from a woman in her sixties or seventies with cholangiocarcinoma. Some clones in this sample may be carry-over from other donors' samples. CDR3: CAISGSGAQPQHF. As DNA, the CDR3 is TGTGCCATCAGTGGTTCCGGGGCGCAGCCCCAGCATTTT.